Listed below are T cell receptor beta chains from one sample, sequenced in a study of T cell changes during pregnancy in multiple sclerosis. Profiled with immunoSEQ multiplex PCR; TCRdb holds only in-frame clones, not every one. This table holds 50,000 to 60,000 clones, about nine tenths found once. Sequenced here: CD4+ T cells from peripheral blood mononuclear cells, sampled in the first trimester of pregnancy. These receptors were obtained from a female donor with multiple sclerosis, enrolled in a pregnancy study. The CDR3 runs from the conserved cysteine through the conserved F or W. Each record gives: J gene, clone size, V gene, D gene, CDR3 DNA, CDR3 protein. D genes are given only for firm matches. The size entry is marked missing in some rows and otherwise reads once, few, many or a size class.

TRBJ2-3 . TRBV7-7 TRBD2 TGTGCTAGCAGACCCCCACTAGCGGGAGGAACAGATACGCAGTATTTT CASRPPLAGGTDTQYF
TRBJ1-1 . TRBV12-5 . TGTGCTAGTCGGGCTAGGGGGGGAAACACTGAAGCTTTCTTT CASRARGGNTEAFF
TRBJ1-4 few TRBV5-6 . TGTGCCAGCAGCTTGGATAGGCCAGGTCCTAATGAAAAACTGTTTTTT CASSLDRPGPNEKLFF
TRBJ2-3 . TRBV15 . TGTGCCACCAGCAGCCGACAGTCGCCCACAGATACGCAGTATTTT CATSSRQSPTDTQYF
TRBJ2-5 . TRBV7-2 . TGTGCCAGCAGCTTCGGACAGCCTGGGGCCCAAGAGACCCAGTACTTC CASSFGQPGAQETQYF
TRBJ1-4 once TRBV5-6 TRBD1 TGTGCCAGCAGCGTAAACAGGGGGCCTAATGAAAAACTGTTTTTT CASSVNRGPNEKLFF
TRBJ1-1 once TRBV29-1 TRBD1 TGCAGCGTTGACCCCACCGACAGGGCCAATGAAGCTTTCTTT CSVDPTDRANEAFF
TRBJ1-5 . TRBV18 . TGTGCCAGCTCACCAGGGGGCAAACAGCCCCAGCATTTT CASSPGGKQPQHF
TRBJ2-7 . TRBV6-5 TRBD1 TGTGCCAGCAGTTCGACAGGGAGTACCTACGAGCAGTACTTC CASSSTGSTYEQYF
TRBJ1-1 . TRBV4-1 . TGCGCCAGCAGCCAAGGCGAGAACACTGAAGCTTTCTTT CASSQGENTEAFF
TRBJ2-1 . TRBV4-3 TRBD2 TGCGCCAGCAGCCAACAACTCCCTAGCGGGGGCTACAATGAGCAGTTCTTC CASSQQLPSGGYNEQFF
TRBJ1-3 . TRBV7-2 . TGTGCCAGCAGCCCTGTCCCAGGCTCTGGAAACACCATATATTTT CASSPVPGSGNTIYF
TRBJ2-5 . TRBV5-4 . TGTGCCAGCAGCTTGGCCGCCAGGGGAAGAGAGACCCAGTACTTC CASSLAARGRETQYF
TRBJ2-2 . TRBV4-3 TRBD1 TGCGCCAGCAGCCAAGAAAACAGGGGGGCCGGGGAGCTGTTTTTT CASSQENRGAGELFF
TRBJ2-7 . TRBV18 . TGTGCCAGCTCACCACTGCCTTTAGACGAGCAGTACTTC CASSPLPLDEQYF
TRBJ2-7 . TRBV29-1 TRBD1 TGCAGCGCCCCGACAGGGACCTACGAGCAGTACTTC CSAPTGTYEQYF
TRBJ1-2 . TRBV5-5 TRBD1 TGTGCCAGCAGCTTGTCCGGACAGGAATCAGGTGGCTACACCTTC CASSLSGQESGGYTF
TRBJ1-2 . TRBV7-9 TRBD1 TGTGCCAGCAGCTTAGACAGGGGGCCGAACTATGGCTACACCTTC CASSLDRGPNYGYTF
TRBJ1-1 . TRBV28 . TGTGCCAGCAGCCTAACCACAGGGCGTGGAGCTTTCTTT CASSLTTGRGAFF
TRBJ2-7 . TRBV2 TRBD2 TGTGCCAGCAGTCCGAGGACTAGCGGGAGCAGCGAGCAGTACTTC CASSPRTSGSSEQYF
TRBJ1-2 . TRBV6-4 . TGTGCCAGCAGTGACACGGGATATGGCTACACCTTC CASSDTGYGYTF
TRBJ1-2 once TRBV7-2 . TGTGCCAGCAGCTTTACAGGGTCCGGGGGCTACACCTTC CASSFTGSGGYTF
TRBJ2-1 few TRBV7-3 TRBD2 TGTGCCAGCAGCCCCCGTAGGCGGGAGGTACCAAATGAGCAGTTCTTC CASSPRRREVPNEQFF
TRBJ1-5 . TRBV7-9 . TGTGCCAGCAGCTTAGGAGGTTCCAGGGCCATCCAGCCCCAGCATTTT CASSLGGSRAIQPQHF
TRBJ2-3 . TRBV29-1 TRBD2 TGCAGCGTCACTAGCGGCACAGATACGCAGTATTTT CSVTSGTDTQYF
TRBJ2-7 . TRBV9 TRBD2 TGTGCCAGCAGCACACATGAACTAGCGGGAGACGAGCAGTACTTC CASSTHELAGDEQYF
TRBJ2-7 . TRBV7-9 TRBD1 TGTGCCAGCAGCTACGGGACAGGGAAAGTGAACGAGCAGTACTTC CASSYGTGKVNEQYF
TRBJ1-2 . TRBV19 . TGTGCCAGTAGTCCCGAGGGCAGGAGGAAGTACACCTTC CASSPEGRRKYTF
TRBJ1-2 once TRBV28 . TGTGCCAGCAGTCCAACTCTAAGTTCGGAGGGCTATGGCTACACCTTC CASSPTLSSEGYGYTF
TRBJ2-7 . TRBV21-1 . TGTGCCAGCAGCAAAAAAAATCCACGGGAGGGAGCCCTCTACGAGCAGTACTTC CASSKKNPREGALYEQYF
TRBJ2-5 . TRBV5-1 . TGCGCCAGCAGCTTGGCTTCAGAAGTTCAAGAGACCCAGTACTTC CASSLASEVQETQYF